Listed below are T cell receptor beta chains from one sample, sequenced in a study of OX40 agonist ivuxolimab in advanced cancers. Generated by immunoSEQ multiplex PCR, the TCRdb table keeps only in-frame clones and is missing some. The table lists tens of thousands of clones, roughly four fifths of them singletons. The starting material was CD4+ or CD8+ T cells sorted from blood, obtained in a trial of the OX40 agonist ivuxolimab. Receptors were obtained from an adult with an advanced solid tumor such as melanoma, head and neck, liver or kidney cancer. Each CDR3 is given with its conserved first and last residue. The D gene is left open where the match is weak. Clone size is shown for a subset of rows, as once, few, many or a class of expanded clone.

V gene: TRBV28
J gene: TRBJ2-3
D gene: -
clone size: -
CDR3 DNA: TGTGCCAGCAGTTCCTTAAAGGGACGAAGCACAGATACGCAGTATTTT
CDR3 protein: CASSSLKGRSTDTQYF

V gene: TRBV6-6
J gene: TRBJ2-7
D gene: TRBD1
clone size: once
CDR3 DNA: TGTGCCAGCAGTTACCTCATTGTGCAGGGGGCGAAGGAGCAGTACTTC
CDR3 protein: CASSYLIVQGAKEQYF

V gene: TRBV7-7
J gene: TRBJ2-5
D gene: -
clone size: -
CDR3 DNA: TGTGCCAGCAGAACGCCCCTGTCGAGGGGCCAAGAGACCCAGTACTTC
CDR3 protein: CASRTPLSRGQETQYF

V gene: TRBV5-1
J gene: TRBJ2-3
D gene: TRBD2
clone size: -
CDR3 DNA: TGCGCCAGCAGCCGCCATAAAAGCGGGGGGCGGCCTAGCACAGATACGCAGTATTTT
CDR3 protein: CASSRHKSGGRPSTDTQYF

V gene: TRBV6-1
J gene: TRBJ1-2
D gene: -
clone size: -
CDR3 DNA: TGTGCCAGCAGCGAGGGTCGGGCTAACTATGGCTACACCTTC
CDR3 protein: CASSEGRANYGYTF

V gene: TRBV6-5
J gene: TRBJ1-2
D gene: TRBD1
clone size: once
CDR3 DNA: TGTGCCATCAGGACAGGGGGAAAGGGTGGCTACACCTTC
CDR3 protein: CAIRTGGKGGYTF

V gene: TRBV7-6
J gene: TRBJ2-6
D gene: TRBD2
clone size: -
CDR3 DNA: TGTGCCAGCAGCTCAGAATCAAGCGGGATGAGCTCTGGGGCCAACGTCCTGACTTTC
CDR3 protein: CASSSESSGMSSGANVLTF

V gene: TRBV5-4
J gene: TRBJ1-4
D gene: -
clone size: -
CDR3 DNA: TGTGCCAGCAGCTTGGCACCAAGGGGTGAAAAACTGTTTTTT
CDR3 protein: CASSLAPRGEKLFF

V gene: TRBV7-2
J gene: TRBJ2-5
D gene: TRBD2
clone size: -
CDR3 DNA: TGTGCCAGCAGCAACTTAGCGGGGGGCCAAGAGACCCAGTACTTC
CDR3 protein: CASSNLAGGQETQYF

V gene: TRBV28
J gene: TRBJ1-4
D gene: TRBD1
clone size: -
CDR3 DNA: TGTGCCAGCACCCCGGGACAGGGTTGGAATAATGAAAAACTGTTTTTT
CDR3 protein: CASTPGQGWNNEKLFF

V gene: TRBV7-9
J gene: TRBJ1-1
D gene: -
clone size: -
CDR3 DNA: TGTGCCAGCAGCTTGGGCAGGTTGAACACTGAAGCTTTCTTT
CDR3 protein: CASSLGRLNTEAFF

V gene: TRBV5-6
J gene: TRBJ2-5
D gene: TRBD1
clone size: -
CDR3 DNA: TGTGCCAGCAGCCTACCCCAACTACCGGGACAGGGCGCGGAGACCCAGTACTTC
CDR3 protein: CASSLPQLPGQGAETQYF

V gene: TRBV10-1
J gene: TRBJ2-5
D gene: TRBD2
clone size: -
CDR3 DNA: TGCGCCAGCCCTGACTTGCTAGCGGGGGGGCCGGGGGAGGAGACCCAGTACTTC
CDR3 protein: CASPDLLAGGPGEETQYF

V gene: TRBV5-1
J gene: TRBJ2-2
D gene: -
clone size: -
CDR3 DNA: TGCGCCAGCGGGCAAAACACCGGGGAGCTGTTTTTT
CDR3 protein: CASGQNTGELFF

V gene: TRBV5-3
J gene: TRBJ2-1
D gene: TRBD1
clone size: -
CDR3 DNA: TGTGCCAGAAGCTTTGCGGGACAGGCTGACAATGAGCAGTTCTTC
CDR3 protein: CARSFAGQADNEQFF

V gene: TRBV9
J gene: TRBJ2-7
D gene: -
clone size: -
CDR3 DNA: TGTGCCAGCAGCGTAGGTCAGGGGTACCACGAGCAGTACTTC
CDR3 protein: CASSVGQGYHEQYF

V gene: TRBV7-8
J gene: TRBJ1-6
D gene: TRBD1
clone size: -
CDR3 DNA: TGTGCCAGCAGCCCTAGACAGGGGCAAGGTTCACCCCTCCACTTT
CDR3 protein: CASSPRQGQGSPLHF

V gene: TRBV9
J gene: TRBJ2-6
D gene: -
clone size: -
CDR3 DNA: TGTGCCAGCAGCGTTCAGAACAGGGTTAAGATAGGGTCTGGGGCCAACGTCCTGACTTTC
CDR3 protein: CASSVQNRVKIGSGANVLTF

V gene: TRBV11-2
J gene: TRBJ2-2
D gene: TRBD2
clone size: -
CDR3 DNA: TGTGCCAGCAGCCCCACTAGAAGCGGGGTCAGGGCATCTACCGGGGAGCTGTTTTTT
CDR3 protein: CASSPTRSGVRASTGELFF

V gene: TRBV6-5
J gene: TRBJ1-1
D gene: -
clone size: -
CDR3 DNA: TGTGCCAGCAGTGAACGACAGGCAGACACTGAAGCTTTCTTT
CDR3 protein: CASSERQADTEAFF

V gene: TRBV6-1
J gene: TRBJ1-6
D gene: TRBD1
clone size: -
CDR3 DNA: TGTGCCAGCAGTGCAAGTACCGGGACAGCAAATTCACCCCTCCACTTT
CDR3 protein: CASSASTGTANSPLHF

V gene: TRBV6-5
J gene: TRBJ2-7
D gene: -
clone size: -
CDR3 DNA: TGTGCCATCAGTGGTCAGGACAGAGGCTCCTACGAGCAGTACTTC
CDR3 protein: CAISGQDRGSYEQYF

V gene: TRBV5-1
J gene: TRBJ1-1
D gene: TRBD1
clone size: -
CDR3 DNA: TGCGCCAGCAGCTCGAACCTACAGGGGACTGAAGCTTTCTTT
CDR3 protein: CASSSNLQGTEAFF

V gene: TRBV2
J gene: TRBJ2-2
D gene: -
clone size: -
CDR3 DNA: TGTGCCAGCAGTGAAGCGCGGCAAATCACCGGGGAGCTGTTTTTT
CDR3 protein: CASSEARQITGELFF

V gene: TRBV2
J gene: TRBJ1-1
D gene: -
clone size: few
CDR3 DNA: TGTGCCAGCAGTGAAGCTCGGTGGACTGAAGCTTTCTTT
CDR3 protein: CASSEARWTEAFF

V gene: TRBV2
J gene: TRBJ1-5
D gene: -
clone size: -
CDR3 DNA: TGTGCCAGCAGAGACGGACAGTCTAATCAGCCCCAGCATTTT
CDR3 protein: CASRDGQSNQPQHF

V gene: TRBV11-2
J gene: TRBJ2-5
D gene: -
clone size: -
CDR3 DNA: TGTGCCAGCAGCCCTAACCTGGCTAGCGTTGAGACCCAGTACTTC
CDR3 protein: CASSPNLASVETQYF

V gene: TRBV5-1
J gene: TRBJ2-5
D gene: TRBD2
clone size: -
CDR3 DNA: TGCGCCAGCAGCCCGGGACTAGCGGGGGGGAAAGAGACCCAGTACTTC
CDR3 protein: CASSPGLAGGKETQYF